The 15 T cell receptor beta chains below were found in one sample sequenced in a study of T cell repertoires in cytomegalovirus infection. The antigens these receptors bind are not known. TCRdb re-analysed the reads in MiXCR, keeping a single row per CDR3 protein. The sample has about 220,000 distinct CDR3 sequences; about 39% are singletons. The sequenced sample was CD8+ T cells from cultured PBMCs, obtained from culture after CMV antigen stimulation. The receptor set was obtained from a human donor in good health (CMV status not recorded). Some clones in this sample may be carry-over from other donors' samples.

Only a few counts were recorded for this clonotype. CDR3 DNA sequence: TGTGCCAGCACCCGAGGGGGGGCGAGTGTCTACGAGCAGTACTTC. Residues: CASTRGGASVYEQYF. This chain uses TRBV7-8 with TRBJ2-7; weak D call: TRBD2 (7 bases). The CDR3 length is 15 residues. V dropped 7 bases and J dropped 3 bases, with 19 bases sitting between them. The germline V gene encodes CDR1 SGHVS and CDR2 FQNEAQ.

This clonotype was counted between two and nine times. The V gene is TRBV7-8, the J gene TRBJ1-1; D not certain. V lost 5 bases and J lost 1, with 8 bases in between. This CDR3 has 13 amino acids. Germline assignment: CDR1 SGHVS and CDR2 FQNEAQ. CDR3 sequence reads: CASSPNRNTEAFF. DNA of the CDR3: TGTGCCAGCAGCCCCAACAGGAACACTGAAGCTTTCTTT.

V and J are TRBV7-1 and TRBJ2-2, with TRBD1 identical over 8 bases. TRBV7-1 is assigned to the ORF class and has an uncertain function. The length of the CDR3 is 13 residues. V lost 9 bases, J lost 4 bases, and 4 bases stayed unmatched. The CDR3 protein is CARAGQGTGELFF. The CDR3 DNA reads TGTGCCAGAGCTGGACAGGGCACCGGGGAGCTGTTTTTT.

The gene calls are TRBV12-3 or TRBV12-4 and TRBJ1-2, with a possible D match to TRBD1 (5 bases). This CDR3 has 16 residues. The germline V and J ends were trimmed by 7 bases and 4 bases, with 22 bases remaining between them. Written as DNA, the CDR3 is TGTGCCAGCACCGGGGACTCCGGCCCTTTCTTCTATGGCTACACCTTC. It codes for CASTGDSGPFFYGYTF.

This clonotype came up a few times. V is TRBV7-9 and J is TRBJ2-7; D possibly matches TRBD1 or TRBD2 (5 bases each). The CDR3 extends over 18 amino acids. Germline-derived CDR1 and CDR2 are SEHNR and FQNEAQ (reference sequence). V was clipped by 1 base and J by 0 bases, with 19 bases between them. The CDR3 loop reads CASSLVVGPEGSSYEQYF. The CDR3, as DNA: TGTGCCAGCAGCTTAGTGGTGGGGCCAGAGGGAAGCTCCTACGAGCAGTACTTC.

This clonotype has just one count. This rearrangement joins TRBV18 to TRBJ1-5, with TRBD1 matching over 11 bases. Germline values: CDR1 KGHSH, CDR2 LQKENI. The CDR3 is 19 residues long. With 1 base clipped from V and 2 bases from J, the junction kept 10 bases outside the gene matches. CDR3 nucleotides: TGTGCCAGCTCACCACTCCGGGACAGGGGGTTGAGGGGCAATCAGCCCCAGCATTTT. Its protein is CASSPLRDRGLRGNQPQHF.

The chain combines TRBV18 with TRBJ1-5; D gene uncertain. V lost 5 bases, J lost 3 bases, and 11 bases lay in between. The CDR3 has 14 residues. CDR1 and CDR2 (germline): KGHSH, LQKENI. The CDR3 region has the DNA TGTGCCAGCTCAGAAGGGAGTATCAATCAGCCCCAGCATTTT. It translates to CASSEGSINQPQHF.

The V and J genes are TRBV12-3 or TRBV12-4 and TRBJ2-1; D might be TRBD2 (7 bases). The CDR3 is 15 amino acids. V was shortened by 5 bases and J by 4 bases, with 15 bases between the two germline ends. The CDR3 sequence is CASSGGGTPYNEQFF. The CDR3 nucleotides read TGTGCCAGCAGTGGGGGGGGGACACCGTACAATGAGCAGTTCTTC.

This clonotype was seen only a few times. The chain carries TRBV27 and TRBJ2-7; no firm D call. V was clipped by 3 bases and J by 7 bases, with 19 bases between them. The CDR3 is made up of 15 amino acids. Germline lookup yields CDR1 MNHEY and CDR2 SMNVEV (reference sequence). CDR3 nucleotides: TGTGCCAGCAGTTTTTACCAAGCCTCTCTGTGGGAGCAGTACTTC. Its translation: CASSFYQASLWEQYF.

Turning to this clonotype: At one boundary the junction diverges from the germline segment, which might be a read error. The chain uses TRBV5-1 and TRBJ2-5; the match to TRBD1 covers 8 bases. This CDR3 is 16 amino acids long. Germline assignment: CDR1 SGHRS and CDR2 YFSETQ. The CDR3 is CSSSLSSDRAQETQYF. The CDR3, as DNA: TGCTCCAGCAGCCTGAGTTCGGACAGGGCGCAAGAGACCCAGTACTTC. The variable domain in full, with the rest retrieved from reference TRBV5-1 and TRBJ2-5, is KAGVTQTPRYLIKTRGQQVTLSCSPISGHRSVSWYQQTPGQGLQFLFEYFSETQRNKGNFPGRFSGRQFSNSRSEMNVSTLELGDSALYLCSSSLSSDRAQETQYFGPGTRLLVL.

This sequence joins TRBV20-1 and TRBJ2-1; maybe TRBD1 (6 bases). The CDR3 spans 13 residues. Germline-derived CDR1 and CDR2 are DFQATT and SNEGSKA (reference sequence). Trimming took off 2 bases at V and 2 bases at J, with 7 bases between the two ends. The chain's CDR3 is CSARRTAYNEQFF. CDR3 nucleotides: TGCAGTGCTAGACGGACAGCCTACAATGAGCAGTTCTTC.

The chain uses TRBV27 and TRBJ2-6; D remains unclear. CDR1 is MNHEY and CDR2 is SMNVEV in the germline V gene (reference sequence). The germline V and J ends were trimmed by 2 bases and 0 bases, with 11 bases remaining between them. The CDR3 is made up of 17 amino acids. CDR3 nucleotides: TGTGCCAGCAGTTTAAGGAGTCACCCCTCTGGGGCCAACGTCCTGACTTTC. Protein sequence: CASSLRSHPSGANVLTF.

Note on this clonotype: One end of the junction is discordant with germline, which a read error may explain. For the CDR3, the DNA is TGTGCCATCAGATCGACCCCTCCCCCAAACTATGTCTACACCTTC. It codes for CAIRSTPPPNYVYTF. The chain has TRBV10-3 and TRBJ1-2; D is uncertain. The CDR3 spans 15 residues. CDR1 and CDR2 from the germline V gene are ENHRY and SYGVKD.

In its sample, this clonotype was seen a few times. The chain employs TRBV7-9 and TRBJ2-6, with D perhaps given as TRBD1 or TRBD2 (5 bases each). Germline V gene lookup returns CDR1 SEHNR and CDR2 FQNEAQ (reference sequence). Deletions cut 4 bases from V and 1 base from J, with 11 bases between. The length of the CDR3 is 16 residues. This chain's CDR3 is CASSSGARSGANVLTF. DNA of the CDR3: TGTGCCAGCAGCTCCGGGGCTCGATCTGGGGCCAACGTCCTGACTTTC.

This chain uses TRBV25-1 with TRBJ1-1, with D possibly TRBD1 on 5 matching bases. CDR1 is MGHDK, CDR2 SYGVNS, per germline. This CDR3 contains 11 residues. With 5 bases removed from V and 11 bases from J, the gap between germline ends came to 12 bases. CDR3 bases: TGTGCCAGCAGTCGGGGGAGTGGGGCTTTCTTT. Translated: CASSRGSGAFF.